The next 31 T cell receptor beta chains were all read from a single sample in a study of CD8 T cells in Susac syndrome. Random hexamers were used to reverse transcribe about 0.5 to 1 ug of RNA. MiXCR, run by TCRdb on the immunoSEQ multiplex PCR reads, gives a single entry per CDR3 protein. The sample gives about 250,000 distinct CDR3 sequences, about 94% of which show up once; around 0.072% is in the top ten. The material sequenced was CD4+ T cells from PBMCs. The source is a human donor with multiple sclerosis.

The chain recombines TRBV29-1 with TRBJ1-2; D perhaps matches TRBD1 (5 bases). V was shortened by 2 bases and J by 7 bases, with 8 bases between the two germline ends. The CDR3 runs to 11 residues. Germline loops: CDR1 SQVTM, CDR2 ANQGSEA. CDR3 amino acids: CSVELGGGYTF. CDR3 nucleotide sequence: TGCAGCGTTGAACTGGGGGGTGGCTACACCTTC.

The V call is TRBV7-9, the J call TRBJ2-5; D may be TRBD2 (6 bases). Germline V gene data show CDR1 as SEHNR and CDR2 as FQNEAQ (reference sequence). Deletions cut 4 bases from V and 2 bases from J, with 11 bases between. The CDR3 spans 14 residues. CDR3 bases: TGTGCCAGCAGCTACCGGGACTTTCAAGAGACCCAGTACTTC. Translation gives CASSYRDFQETQYF.

The CDR3 is CASSVGNGDEQYF. DNA for the CDR3: TGTGCCAGCAGCGTCGGGAATGGGGACGAGCAGTACTTC. The gene calls are TRBV5-4 and TRBJ2-7; maybe TRBD2 (5 bases). This CDR3 is built from 13 residues. The V gene's germline CDR1 is SGHNT and CDR2 YYREEE (reference sequence). The V end was cut by 4 bases, the J end by 5 bases, with 13 bases between.

This chain joins TRBV9 and TRBJ1-3; D uncertain. This CDR3 region has 14 residues. Germline V lookup: CDR1 SGDLS, CDR2 YYNGEE. With 0 bases removed from V and 4 bases from J, the gap between germline ends came to 8 bases. The CDR3 sequence is CASSVGRRGNTIYF. Written as DNA, the CDR3 is TGTGCCAGCAGCGTAGGCCGGAGGGGAAACACCATATATTTT.

The chain carries TRBV20-1 and TRBJ1-1, with D perhaps matching TRBD1 (6 bases). CDR1 is DFQATT, CDR2 SNEGSKA, per germline (reference sequence). The CDR3 totals 12 residues. The CDR3 protein is CSPGRGGTEAFF. In nucleotides, the CDR3 is TGCAGCCCAGGTAGGGGGGGTACTGAAGCTTTCTTT.

The genes are TRBV5-1 and TRBJ2-2; TRBD1 might be the D (5 bases). There are 15 residues in the CDR3. CDR1 is SGHRS, CDR2 YFSETQ, per germline. The V end lost 2 bases, the J end lost 1 base, and 9 bases lay between the germline ends. The CDR3, as DNA: TGCGCCAGCAGCTTTACAGGAGTGAACACCGGGGAGCTGTTTTTT. Amino acid sequence: CASSFTGVNTGELFF.

The chain recombines TRBV29-1 with TRBJ2-5; 12 nucleotides agree with TRBD2. This CDR3 spans 15 amino acids. CDR1 and CDR2 (germline): SQVTM, ANQGSEA. Unmatched junction bases numbered 7, after V lost 3 bases and J lost 5 bases. The CDR3 spells CSVDGLAGGRETQYF. CDR3 in DNA: TGCAGCGTTGATGGGCTAGCGGGGGGGCGGGAGACCCAGTACTTC.

The chain carries TRBV27 and TRBJ1-1, with a weak D call TRBD1 (5 bases). This CDR3 spans 12 amino acids. The germline CDR1 and CDR2 sequences are MNHEY and SMNVEV (reference sequence). The V end was cut by 9 bases, the J end by 1 base, with 9 bases between. The CDR3: CARTDANTEAFF. CDR3 in DNA: TGTGCCAGGACAGACGCGAACACTGAAGCTTTCTTT.

This chain connects TRBV7-3 to TRBJ2-6; 8 bases are a match to TRBD1. The CDR3 consists of 15 residues. The V gene's germline CDR1 is SGHTA and CDR2 FQGTGA. Trimming cost V 5 bases and J 4 bases; bases outside gene matches: 4. The CDR3 protein is CASSRTGRGANVLTF. CDR3 in DNA: TGTGCCAGCAGCCGGACAGGGCGGGGGGCCAACGTCCTGACTTTC.

The V and J genes are TRBV3-1 and TRBJ2-3, with D perhaps given as TRBD1 or TRBD2 (7 bases each). The CDR3 spans 15 residues. V dropped 8 bases and J dropped 5 bases, with 20 bases sitting between them. Germline V CDR1 and CDR2: LGHDT, YNNKEL (reference sequence). The CDR3 DNA sequence: TGTGCCAGCGGGAGGGGAGGGGGCATTCAAGATACGCAGTATTTT. It yields the protein CASGRGGGIQDTQYF.

This clonotype was picked up a small number of times. V gene TRBV5-4 combines with J gene TRBJ2-3; TRBD1 is a possible D gene (5 bases). From germline, CDR1 is SGHNT and CDR2 YYREEE (reference sequence). The CDR3 length is 14 residues. The V end lost 4 bases, the J end lost 3 bases, and 12 bases lay between the germline ends. The CDR3 DNA reads TGTGCCAGCAGCCGACCTGGGGCTACAGATACGCAGTATTTT. Protein: CASSRPGATDTQYF.

The rearrangement joins TRBV19 to TRBJ1-5; 7 positions match TRBD1. J gave up 7 bases and V 6 bases, and 6 bases lay outside the gene matches. The CDR3 length is 13 residues. The germline gives CDR1 LNHDA, CDR2 SQIVND (reference sequence). The CDR3 region is CASSRDRHQPQHF. In DNA, the CDR3 is TGTGCCAGTAGCCGGGACAGACACCAGCCCCAGCATTTT.

This clonotype was seen once. The chain couples TRBV29-1 to TRBJ2-2; D remains unclear. There are 15 residues in the CDR3. Looked up from germline, CDR1 is SQVTM and CDR2 is ANQGSEA. Trimming left V 6 bases short and J 0 bases short, with 14 bases between. The DNA for the CDR3 is TGCAGCGTCCTACAGCGCTCTACGAACACCGGGGAGCTGTTTTTT. Its protein product is CSVLQRSTNTGELFF.

The chain carries TRBV27 and TRBJ2-3; D call uncertain. Trimming took off 2 bases at V and 2 bases at J, with 8 bases between the two ends. CDR3 length: 14 amino acids. CDR1 is MNHEY and CDR2 is SMNVEV in the germline V gene (reference sequence). As DNA, the CDR3 is TGTGCCAGCAGTTTAGCGTTAACCACAGATACGCAGTATTTT. Amino acids: CASSLALTTDTQYF.

The rearrangement joins TRBV12-3 or TRBV12-4 to TRBJ2-3; D possibly corresponds to TRBD1 (5 bases). The ends were cut back, 3 bases at V and 2 bases at J, with 12 bases in the middle. CDR3 length: 15 amino acids. CDR3 loop: CASSFDRGPTDTQYF. The CDR3 nucleotides are TGTGCCAGCAGTTTCGACAGAGGTCCCACAGATACGCAGTATTTT.

This clonotype was counted a single time. V is TRBV28 and J is TRBJ2-6, with unresolved D. The CDR3 runs 13 residues. Germline-derived CDR1 and CDR2 are MDHEN and SYDVKM. The V and J ends lost 10 bases and 0 bases respectively, with 7 bases between them. The CDR3 DNA follows: TGTGCCACCCAGGTCTCTGGGGCCAACGTCCTGACTTTC. It yields the protein CATQVSGANVLTF. The full variable domain, with the rest looked up from reference TRBV28 and TRBJ2-6, is DVKVTQSSRYLVKRTGEKVFLECVQDMDHENMFWYRQDPGLGLRLIYFSYDVKMKEKGDIPEGYSVSREKKERFSLILESASTNQTSMYLCATQVSGANVLTFGAGSRLTVL.

The chain is built from TRBV5-1 and TRBJ1-1, with D possibly TRBD1 on 5 matching bases. Germline loops: CDR1 SGHRS, CDR2 YFSETQ. Trimming removed 4 bases at V and 0 bases at J, with 19 bases between. The length of the CDR3 is 17 residues. CDR3 nucleotide sequence: TGCGCCAGCAGCCTGGGGCCCTCGACGGGCATGAACACTGAAGCTTTCTTT. This gives the protein CASSLGPSTGMNTEAFF.

The chain has TRBV5-4 and TRBJ1-4; 8 nucleotides align to TRBD1. Trimming at V came to 4 bases and at J to 7 bases, leaving 3 bases not matched to a gene. CDR1 SGHNT and CDR2 YYREEE come from the germline V gene (reference sequence). The length of the CDR3 is 13 residues. CDR3 nucleotide sequence: TGTGCCAGCAGCCGGACAGGGTTTGAAAAACTGTTTTTT. Its protein product is CASSRTGFEKLFF.

The chain is built from TRBV12-3 or TRBV12-4 and TRBJ2-7; 12 nucleotides match TRBD2. The CDR3 consists of 13 residues. V dropped 6 bases and J dropped 6; count of bases not matched to a gene: 3. This chain's CDR3 is CASSPTSGGEQYF. The CDR3 nucleotides read TGTGCCAGCAGCCCGACTAGCGGGGGCGAGCAGTACTTC.

The rearrangement links TRBV12-3 or TRBV12-4 to TRBJ2-5, with D unresolved. The CDR3 runs 14 residues. Deletions cut 1 base from V and 4 bases from J, with 10 bases between. CDR3 DNA sequence: TGTGCCAGCAGTTTAGACTCCTCGGGAGAGACCCAGTACTTC. Translating it yields CASSLDSSGETQYF.

The chain carries TRBV5-1 and TRBJ2-1, with D hard to call. The V end was cut by 2 bases, the J end by 0 bases, with 12 bases between. The germline CDR1 and CDR2 sequences are SGHRS and YFSETQ. CDR3 length equals 16 residues. For the CDR3, the DNA is TGCGCCAGCAGCTTCGGTCCTACGAGCTCCTACAATGAGCAGTTCTTC. Amino acid sequence: CASSFGPTSSYNEQFF.

The chain couples TRBV19 to TRBJ1-1; D not resolved. The V end was cut by 6 bases, the J end by 11 bases, with 13 bases between. The CDR3 runs to 11 residues. Germline lookup yields CDR1 LNHDA and CDR2 SQIVND (reference sequence). CDR3 protein: CASSHGLKAFF. In DNA form, the CDR3 reads TGTGCCAGTAGCCATGGACTGAAGGCTTTCTTT. Combining the CDR3 with reference TRBV19 and TRBJ1-1 gives the whole variable domain DGGITQSPKYLFRKEGQNVTLSCEQNLNHDAMYWYRQDPGQGLRLIYYSQIVNDFQKGDIAEGYSVSREKKESFPLTVTSAQKNPTAFYLCASSHGLKAFFGQGTRLTVV.

The gene calls are TRBV29-1 and TRBJ1-5; D might be TRBD1 (5 bases). Trimming removed 6 bases from V and 3 bases from J, with 9 bases in between. From germline, CDR1 is SQVTM and CDR2 ANQGSEA. The CDR3 is made up of 12 amino acids. CDR3 DNA: TGCAGCGTCCGGGACTCCAATCAGCCCCAGCATTTT. Translated: CSVRDSNQPQHF.

This clonotype was detected only once. The V gene is TRBV9, the J gene TRBJ1-2; possibly TRBD1 for D (5 bases). Germline V gene data show CDR1 as SGDLS and CDR2 as YYNGEE. V was shortened by 4 bases and J by 4 bases, with 20 bases between the two germline ends. The CDR3 is 16 amino acids. CDR3 in DNA: TGTGCCAGCAGCCAAGGGGCCGCGGAGTATGGCTATGGCTACACCTTC. Its translation is CASSQGAAEYGYGYTF.

The gene calls are TRBV10-3 and TRBJ1-1; D is possibly TRBD1 (6 bases). CDR1 ENHRY and CDR2 SYGVKD come from the germline V gene. CDR3 length: 12 residues. V lost 4 bases and J lost 5, with 8 bases in between. CDR3 residues: CAISGTATEAFF. For the CDR3, the DNA is TGTGCCATCAGTGGGACAGCGACTGAAGCTTTCTTT.

The chain employs TRBV20-1 and TRBJ2-5; D remains unclear. Germline assignment: CDR1 DFQATT and CDR2 SNEGSKA (reference sequence). The CDR3 totals 13 residues. The V end was cut by 6 bases, the J end by 5 bases, with 16 bases between. CDR3 sequence (DNA): TGCAGTGCGAACCGGTGGGGTTGGGAGACCCAGTACTTC. Protein product: CSANRWGWETQYF.

The chain links TRBV7-8 to TRBJ1-2, with 8 bases fitting TRBD1. V dropped 5 bases and J dropped 3; count of bases not matched to a gene: 11. Germline V gene data show CDR1 as SGHVS and CDR2 as FQNEAQ. The CDR3 spans 16 residues. CDR3 DNA: TGTGCCAGCAGCCCCCCGAAACAGGGGGGTTACTATGGCTACACCTTC. Translation gives CASSPPKQGGYYGYTF.

V gene TRBV2 combines with J gene TRBJ2-1, with 7 bases identical to TRBD2. This CDR3 spans 12 amino acids. Germline values: CDR1 SNHLY, CDR2 FYNNEI. The V gene end was trimmed by 6 bases and the J gene end by 9 bases; junction bases not matched to a gene: 5. CDR3 bases: TGTGCCAGCAGGGCGGGAGTGGTTGAGCAGTTCTTC. It translates to CASRAGVVEQFF.

V gene TRBV4-1 combines with J gene TRBJ1-4; 9 bases line up with TRBD1. CDR3 length equals 19 residues. Germline V gene data show CDR1 as MGHRA and CDR2 as YSYEKL. V lost 1 base to trimming and J lost 2 bases; unmatched junction nucleotides: 11. The CDR3 loop is CASSQVPPGTGFTNEKLFF. The CDR3 DNA sequence: TGCGCCAGCAGCCAAGTCCCTCCGGGGACAGGGTTTACTAATGAAAAACTGTTTTTT.

The CDR3 here is CASSSGSANLLVATNEKLFF. Written as DNA, the CDR3 is TGCGCCAGCAGCAGTGGGTCCGCAAACCTCCTAGTAGCAACTAATGAAAAACTGTTTTTT. The rearrangement uses TRBV5-1 and TRBJ1-4; D call uncertain. Deletions cut 4 bases from V and 0 bases from J, with 25 bases between. The CDR3 contains 20 residues. CDR1 and CDR2 (germline): SGHRS, YFSETQ.

This clonotype was detected only a few times. This sequence joins TRBV5-5 and TRBJ1-4, with no clear D. Between the trimmed V and J ends, which lost 0 bases and 4 bases, there was a span of 7 bases. Germline V lookup: CDR1 SGHKS, CDR2 YYEKEE (reference sequence). The CDR3 extends over 14 amino acids. Written as DNA, the CDR3 is TGTGCCAGCAGCTTGGGAGGGAATAATGAAAAACTGTTTTTT. It encodes CASSLGGNNEKLFF.